A single sample is the source of the 3 T cell receptor beta chains below, sequenced in a study of T cells in Graves' hyperthyroidism and ophthalmopathy. RNA transcripts gave rise to amplified TCR beta CDR3 regions. Using the HTBI primer set, a first-round RT-PCR was run on the TCR CDR3. TCRdb independently ran MiXCR on the multiplex PCR reads; one entry per CDR3 protein. This table has roughly 560,000 distinct CDR3 sequences, roughly 14% appearing once. Material for sequencing was blood. Receptors originate from a woman aged 40 to 50 with Graves' ophthalmopathy.

The rearrangement joins TRBV18 to TRBJ2-7; no firm D call. The CDR3 has 15 residues. The V and J ends lost 6 bases and 0 bases respectively, with 15 bases between them. Germline CDR1 KGHSH, CDR2 LQKENI. Written as DNA, the CDR3 is TGTGCCAGCTCTCCCCCTTCGGCGGCCTCCTACGAGCAGTACTTC. It is translated as CASSPPSAASYEQYF.

This clonotype has ten or more counts. The chain employs TRBV10-3 and TRBJ2-5; 12 positions match TRBD2. This CDR3 comprises 17 residues. J lost 7 bases, V lost 2 bases, and 11 bases had no gene match. From germline, CDR1 is ENHRY and CDR2 SYGVKD. The DNA of the CDR3 is TGTGCCATCAGTGAGCTAGCGGGAGGGCCCTCGCACGGGACCCAGTACTTC. It codes for CAISELAGGPSHGTQYF.

This clonotype came up a few times. The chain joins TRBV7-6 to TRBJ2-7; 7 nucleotides align to TRBD1. The CDR3 spans 16 residues. Germline assignment: CDR1 SGHVS and CDR2 FNYEAQ. V gave up 2 bases and J gave up 2 bases; unmatched junction bases: 9. The CDR3 DNA is TGTGCCAGCAGCTTAAATGAGCCAGGGGGAACCTACGAGCAGTACTTC. This encodes CASSLNEPGGTYEQYF. Full variable domain (missing parts from reference TRBV7-6 and TRBJ2-7): GAGVSQSPRYKVTKRGQDVALRCDPISGHVSLYWYRQALGQGPEFLTYFNYEAQQDKSGLPNDRFSAERPEGSISTLTIQRTEQRDSAMYRCASSLNEPGGTYEQYFGPGTRLTVT.